The 28 T cell receptor beta chains given below trace back to one sample, sequenced in a study of immune characterization of retroperitoneal liposarcoma. TCRdb analysed the PCR reads with MiXCR anew, one entry per CDR3 protein. Of 8,500 to 13,000 distinct CDR3 sequences listed, 27% are singletons. The material sequenced was tumor tissue. These receptors originate from a male donor with retroperitoneal liposarcoma.

The chain carries TRBV6-1 and TRBJ2-1; perhaps TRBD2 as D (6 bases). V lost 1 base to trimming and J lost 10 bases, with 17 bases between them. Germline V gene data show CDR1 as MNHNS and CDR2 as SASEGT. The CDR3 is 15 residues long. CDR3 region: CASSEVSGGPYEQFF. Here the CDR3 DNA reads TGTGCCAGCAGTGAAGTGAGCGGAGGGCCCTACGAGCAGTTCTTC.

The rearrangement uses TRBV6-1 and TRBJ1-3; 7 nucleotides agree with TRBD1. Germline CDR1 and CDR2: MNHNS and SASEGT. The CDR3 loop spans 15 amino acids. Losses at the gene ends were 5 bases for V and 4 bases for J; bases not matched to a gene: 8. CDR3 DNA: TGTGCCAGCAGTACCCCCCCGGACAGGGGAAACACCATATATTTT. Amino acid sequence: CASSTPPDRGNTIYF.

This clonotype is categorized as medium-sized. The CDR3 DNA follows: TGTGCCAGCAGTGAGTACTCGATCTCCTACGAGCAGTACTTC. Its translation: CASSEYSISYEQYF. The chain is built from TRBV6-1 and TRBJ2-7; D is uncertain. The germline V gene has CDR1 MNHNS and CDR2 SASEGT. Trimming cost V 3 bases and J 0 bases, with 9 bases left between them. The CDR3 consists of 14 residues.

In its sample, this clonotype ranks as medium-sized. The genes are TRBV7-2 and TRBJ1-1; D uncertain. Trimming took off 0 bases at V and 1 base at J, with 6 bases between the two ends. Looked up from germline, CDR1 is SGHTA and CDR2 is FQGNSA. This CDR3 is 14 amino acids long. Here the CDR3 DNA reads TGTGCCAGCAGCTTAGCGATAAGGAACACTGAAGCTTTCTTT. Translating gives CASSLAIRNTEAFF.

This clonotype was seen only a few times. This chain links TRBV6-4 with TRBJ2-2; TRBD2 is a possible D gene (7 bases). V lost 7 bases, J lost 0 bases, and 21 bases lay in between. The CDR3 covers 18 residues. Germline loops: CDR1 MRHNA, CDR2 SNTAGT. The CDR3 DNA sequence: TGTGCCAGCAAGCCCCTTCCTGGGGGGGGCGCGAACACCGGGGAGCTGTTTTTT. Its protein is CASKPLPGGGANTGELFF.

This clonotype counts as medium-sized (0.01 to 0.1%). The CDR3 spells CVAGAGERGNEQFF. The CDR3 DNA follows: TGTGTAGCCGGCGCGGGGGAGAGGGGGAATGAGCAGTTCTTC. The V call is TRBV6-1, the J call TRBJ2-1; D perhaps matches TRBD2 (7 bases). Germline V CDR1 and CDR2: MNHNS, SASEGT. This CDR3 is 14 amino acids long.

Within the sample, this clonotype is medium-sized. The V call is TRBV6-1, the J call TRBJ2-1; the D gene is possibly TRBD2 (6 bases). Matching the DNA end better, TRBJ2-7 makes the J call doubtful. Per the germline V gene, CDR1 is MNHNS and CDR2 is SASEGT. The CDR3 has 14 amino acids. CDR3 amino acids: CASIIGTSYNEQYF. The DNA for the CDR3 is TGTGCCAGCATAATAGGGACTTCCTACAATGAGCAGTACTTC.

This clonotype is deemed medium-sized. The chain is built from TRBV6-1 and TRBJ2-2; TRBD1 agrees at 9 bases. V shed 0 bases and J 4 bases; nucleotides not matched to a gene: 0. Germline assignment: CDR1 MNHNS and CDR2 SASEGT. The CDR3 totals 15 residues. The chain's CDR3 is CASSEAGQGTGELFF. CDR3 DNA sequence: TGTGCCAGCAGTGAAGCGGGACAGGGCACCGGGGAGCTGTTTTTT.

The chain has TRBV7-3 and TRBJ2-1; 9 nucleotides align to TRBD2. With V trimmed by 4 bases and J by 5 bases, 3 bases remained unmatched. The CDR3 is 14 residues long. Germline CDR1 is SGHTA and CDR2 is FQGTGA. CDR3 region: CASSSASGNNEQFF. The CDR3 nucleotides are TGTGCCAGCAGCTCGGCTAGCGGGAACAATGAGCAGTTCTTC.

This clonotype was recorded a few times. The chain is built from TRBV7-8 and TRBJ2-1, with 8 bases lining up with TRBD2. The ends lost 5 bases at V and 13 bases at J; junction bases unmatched: 22. The CDR3 is 17 amino acids. Germline V gene data show CDR1 as SGHVS and CDR2 as FQNEAQ. The CDR3 bases are TGTGCCAGCAGCCGTCCGGGGCGCGGGAGGATGGTGGAGACCCAGTTCTTC. Its translation is CASSRPGRGRMVETQFF.

This clonotype was counted at least ten times. The chain couples TRBV12-3 or TRBV12-4 to TRBJ2-1; D perhaps matches TRBD2 (6 bases). The V and J ends lost 6 bases and 8 bases respectively, with 17 bases between them. CDR3 length: 14 residues. CDR3 protein: CASRGSGGGDEQFF. The CDR3 DNA follows: TGTGCCAGCAGGGGGTCCGGGGGAGGAGATGAGCAGTTCTTC.

V usage is TRBV6-1 and J usage is TRBJ2-1; weak D call: TRBD1 (5 bases). Germline V CDR1 and CDR2: MNHNS, SASEGT. The ends were cut back, 4 bases at V and 10 bases at J, with 20 bases in the middle. The CDR3 is made up of 15 amino acids. CDR3 nucleotide sequence: TGTGCCAGCAGTGTCCCGGACACCAATCCCTACGAGCAGTTCTTC. Translating gives CASSVPDTNPYEQFF.

This clonotype was seen just once. The chain links TRBV6-8 to TRBJ2-5; 9 bases agree with TRBD2. The closer fit of TRBJ2-1 to the DNA end suggests the J call may be wrong. Germline V CDR1 and CDR2: MNHGY, SAAAGT. CDR3 length equals 15 residues. CDR3: CASRKAGGIISGQFF. DNA for the CDR3: TGTGCCAGCAGAAAAGCGGGAGGAATCATATCGGGGCAGTTCTTC.

Ten or more counts support this clonotype. The rearrangement uses TRBV7-8 and TRBJ2-5; D unresolved. In germline, CDR1 is SGHVS, CDR2 FQNEAQ. The CDR3 contains 14 residues. Trimming removed 0 bases from V and 2 bases from J, with 7 bases in between. CDR3 in DNA: TGTGCCAGCAGCTTAGCGGTAGAACAAGAGACCCAGTACTTC. Amino acids: CASSLAVEQETQYF.

There are many counts of this clonotype. The chain joins TRBV6-1 to TRBJ2-5; D possibly corresponds to TRBD2 (5 bases). The J call may be incorrect, as the DNA end agrees better with TRBJ2-7. CDR3 size: 14 residues. Germline values: CDR1 MNHNS, CDR2 SASEGT. The CDR3 here is CASSPRGGFHEQYF. CDR3 in DNA: TGTGCCAGCAGCCCTCGTGGAGGTTTCCACGAGCAGTACTTC.

V gene TRBV7-6 combines with J gene TRBJ1-4; TRBD1 might be the D (5 bases). This CDR3 region has 22 residues. CDR1 is SGHVS, CDR2 FNYEAQ, per germline. V was clipped by 7 bases and J by 14 bases, with 47 bases between them. CDR3 in amino acids: CASTRARHPADSADRKSTRLFF. The DNA of the CDR3 is TGTGCCAGCACCCGGGCCAGGCACCCGGCTGACAGTGCTGATCGGAAGAGCACACGTCTGTTTTTT.

This clonotype was seen only a few times. The chain recombines TRBV10-1 with TRBJ2-3; D remains unclear. Per the germline V gene, CDR1 is WNHNN and CDR2 is SYGVQD (reference sequence). The CDR3 length is 12 residues. Trimming took off 6 bases at V and 6 bases at J, with 10 bases between the two ends. CDR3 nucleotide sequence: TGCGCCAGCAGGACTTCGGTGGATACGCAGTATTTT. Translation gives CASRTSVDTQYF.

In its sample, this clonotype is medium-sized (0.01 to 0.1%). The chain joins TRBV6-1 to TRBJ1-6; D unclear. V lost 3 bases to trimming and J lost 8 bases, with 14 bases between them. The CDR3 contains 15 residues. The germline V gene has CDR1 MNHNS and CDR2 SASEGT. For the CDR3, the DNA is TGTGCCAGCAGTGACGGACCCCCACGGGATTCACCCCTCCACTTT. This gives the protein CASSDGPPRDSPLHF.

This chain links TRBV6-1 with TRBJ2-1; TRBD2 aligns across 11 bases. The CDR3 is 15 amino acids. Trimming cost V 0 bases and J 12 bases; bases outside gene matches: 7. The germline CDR1 and CDR2 sequences are MNHNS and SASEGT. Written as DNA, the CDR3 is TGTGCCAGCAGTGAAGCTAGCGGGGGGGCAGATACGCAGTTCTTC. As protein: CASSEASGGADTQFF.

This clonotype was detected only once. A read error may account for a junction end that differs from germline. The CDR3 DNA reads as TGCGCCGGCAGCCAAGGGACTAGCAACATTCAGTACTTC. This sequence encodes CAGSQGTSNIQYF. V usage is TRBV4-1 and J usage is TRBJ2-4; 9 nucleotides agree with TRBD2. This CDR3 comprises 13 residues. From germline, CDR1 is MGHRA and CDR2 YSYEKL.

This clonotype qualifies as medium-sized. V usage is TRBV7-2 and J usage is TRBJ2-1; 9 nucleotides match TRBD2. V dropped 3 bases and J dropped 10; count of bases not matched to a gene: 7. This CDR3 region has 14 residues. The germline V gene encodes CDR1 SGHTA and CDR2 FQGNSA. CDR3 DNA: TGTGCCAGCAGCTTTAGCGGGAGCACCTACGAGCAGTTCTTC. This encodes CASSFSGSTYEQFF.

This clonotype turned up a few times. This chain uses TRBV10-3 with TRBJ2-5; 12 nucleotides align to TRBD2. From germline, CDR1 is ENHRY and CDR2 SYGVKD. The trim removed 10 bases at V and 5 bases at J, leaving 5 bases unmatched. The CDR3 has 13 amino acids. The CDR3 reads CATGLAGGETQYF. The DNA for the CDR3 is TGTGCCACGGGACTAGCGGGCGGGGAGACCCAGTACTTC.

The V gene is TRBV6-1, the J gene TRBJ1-2; 8 bases fit TRBD1. Germline V gives CDR1 MNHNS, CDR2 SASEGT. This CDR3 region has 14 residues. V shed 5 bases, J shed 7 bases, and the junction held 9 bases outside the gene matches. The CDR3 bases are TGTGCCAGCAGTATGTCGGACAGGGTTAGTGGCTACACCTTC. The encoded protein is CASSMSDRVSGYTF.

The chain combines TRBV7-2 with TRBJ2-7; 8 bases align to TRBD2. Unmatched junction bases numbered 11, after V lost 3 bases and J lost 7 bases. The CDR3 totals 15 residues. Germline CDR1 reads SGHTA; CDR2 reads FQGNSA. CDR3 bases: TGTGCCAGCAGCTTCTGGACTAGCACCTACAATGAGCAGTACTTC. It is translated as CASSFWTSTYNEQYF.

This clonotype was recorded many times. This chain connects TRBV12-3 or TRBV12-4 to TRBJ1-1; D may be TRBD1 (6 bases). This CDR3 spans 15 amino acids. Trimming pared 3 bases from V and 5 bases from J, leaving 16 bases between. CDR3 sequence reads: CASSFYGQGITEAFF. DNA of the CDR3: TGTGCCAGCAGTTTCTACGGGCAGGGGATTACTGAAGCTTTCTTT.

This clonotype occurred a few times. The chain links TRBV6-1 to TRBJ1-5; D gene uncertain. Germline assignment: CDR1 MNHNS and CDR2 SASEGT. CDR3 size: 15 residues. Trimming took 4 bases from V and 4 from J, leaving 14 bases between them. CDR3 nucleotides: TGTGCCAGCAGTGTTACTTCCGAAGCAAATCAGCCCCAGCATTTT. Translation gives CASSVTSEANQPQHF.

V gene TRBV6-1 combines with J gene TRBJ2-1, with TRBD2 identical over 11 bases. The J call may be incorrect, as the DNA end agrees better with TRBJ2-7. Germline-derived CDR1 and CDR2 are MNHNS and SASEGT. This CDR3 region has 15 residues. DNA for the CDR3: TGTGCCAGCAGGTCCGGGACTAGCGGAACCTACGAGCAGTACTTC. It specifies CASRSGTSGTYEQYF.

By frequency in the sample, this clonotype is medium-sized. V usage is TRBV6-1 and J usage is TRBJ2-1; D not resolved. This CDR3 has 12 residues. The germline V gene encodes CDR1 MNHNS and CDR2 SASEGT. Trimming removed 5 bases at V and 13 bases at J, with 15 bases between. In nucleotides, the CDR3 is TGTGCCAGCAGTTATAACCAAGAGACCCAGTTCTTC. It encodes CASSYNQETQFF.